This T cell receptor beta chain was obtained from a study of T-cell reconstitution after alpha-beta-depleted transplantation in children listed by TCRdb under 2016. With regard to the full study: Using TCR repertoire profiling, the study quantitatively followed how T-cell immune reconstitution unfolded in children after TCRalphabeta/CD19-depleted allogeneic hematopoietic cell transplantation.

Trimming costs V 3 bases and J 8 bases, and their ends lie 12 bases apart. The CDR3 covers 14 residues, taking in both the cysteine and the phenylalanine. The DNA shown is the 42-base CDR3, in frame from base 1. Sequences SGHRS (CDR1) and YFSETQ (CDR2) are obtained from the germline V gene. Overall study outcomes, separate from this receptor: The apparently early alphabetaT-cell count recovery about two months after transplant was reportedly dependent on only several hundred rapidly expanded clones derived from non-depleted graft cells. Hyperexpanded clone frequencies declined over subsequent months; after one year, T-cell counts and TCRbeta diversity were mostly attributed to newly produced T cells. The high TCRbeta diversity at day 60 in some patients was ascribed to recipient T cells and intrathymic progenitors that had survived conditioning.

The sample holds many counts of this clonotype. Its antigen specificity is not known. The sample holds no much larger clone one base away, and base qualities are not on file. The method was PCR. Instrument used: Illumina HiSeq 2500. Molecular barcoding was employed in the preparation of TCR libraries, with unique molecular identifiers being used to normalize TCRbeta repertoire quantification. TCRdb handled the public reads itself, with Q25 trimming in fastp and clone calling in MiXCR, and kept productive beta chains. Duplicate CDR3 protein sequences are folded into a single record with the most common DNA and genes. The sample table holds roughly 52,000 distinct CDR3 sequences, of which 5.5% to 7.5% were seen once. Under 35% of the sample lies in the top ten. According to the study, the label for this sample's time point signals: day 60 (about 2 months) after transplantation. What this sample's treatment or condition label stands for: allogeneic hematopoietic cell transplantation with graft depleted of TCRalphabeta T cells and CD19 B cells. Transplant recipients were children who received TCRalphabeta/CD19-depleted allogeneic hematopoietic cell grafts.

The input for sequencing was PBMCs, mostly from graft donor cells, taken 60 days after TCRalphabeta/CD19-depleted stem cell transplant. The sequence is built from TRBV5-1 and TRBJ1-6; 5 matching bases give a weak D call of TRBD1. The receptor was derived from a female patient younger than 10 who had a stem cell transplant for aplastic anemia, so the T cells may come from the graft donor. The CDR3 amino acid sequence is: CASSYGTPDSPLHF. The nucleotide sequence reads TGCGCCAGCAGCTATGGGACGCCCGATTCACCCCTCCACTTT.